The source of this TCR beta chain is a study of blood T cells in healthy people across ages. Study results and limitations: Estimated diversity that came from one million T cells was considered an underestimate. Higher diversity, along with more naive CD4+ cells, distinguished long-lived donors from aged donors.

Each sample yielded at least 5 micrograms of PBMC total RNA. This clonotype was recorded at least ten times. Its target is unknown. For the second PCR, which ran for 7 to 11 cycles, a sample-barcoded 5' primer and a J-beta primer mix were used. TCRdb re-called the 5' RACE reads through MiXCR, storing one row per CDR3 protein. This sample carries 600,000 or so distinct CDR3 sequences, around a fifth of them seen once, and the ten largest clones take roughly 3.7%. Sequencing input: blood. This TCR was recovered from a man aged 70-80 years in good health.

CDR3 sequence: CASSLSVGMNTEAFF. The CDR3 DNA reads TGCGCCAGCAGCCTATCGGTCGGAATGAACACTGAAGCTTTCTTT. V usage is TRBV4-1 and J usage is TRBJ1-1, with D hard to call. This CDR3 has 15 amino acids. Trimming took off 4 bases at V and 0 bases at J, with 12 bases between the two ends. The germline gives CDR1 MGHRA, CDR2 YSYEKL.